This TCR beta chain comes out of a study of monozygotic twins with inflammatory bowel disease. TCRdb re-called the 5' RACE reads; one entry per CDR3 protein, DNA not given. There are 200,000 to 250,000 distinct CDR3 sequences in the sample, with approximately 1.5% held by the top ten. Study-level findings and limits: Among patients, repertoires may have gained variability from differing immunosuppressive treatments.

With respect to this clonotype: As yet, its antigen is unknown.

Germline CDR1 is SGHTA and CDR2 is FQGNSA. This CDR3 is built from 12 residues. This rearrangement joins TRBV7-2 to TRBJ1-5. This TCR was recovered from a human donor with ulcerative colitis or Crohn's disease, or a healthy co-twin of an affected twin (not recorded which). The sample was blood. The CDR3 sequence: CASSPANQPQHF.